Listed here are 24 T cell receptor beta chains from one sample, sequenced in a study of CD8 T cells in Susac syndrome. The authors reverse transcribed about 0.5 to 1 ug RNA with random hexamers. MiXCR, applied by TCRdb to the immunoSEQ multiplex PCR reads, yields one record per CDR3 protein. The sample gives some 200,000 distinct CDR3 sequences, about 95% of which show up once; 0.095% is in the top ten. Material for sequencing was CD4+ T cells from PBMCs. Receptors originate from a human donor with multiple sclerosis.

This chain connects TRBV7-9 to TRBJ2-1; TRBD2 matches at 7 bases. The CDR3 has 16 amino acids. CDR1 is SEHNR, CDR2 FQNEAQ, per germline (reference sequence). The V gene end was trimmed by 5 bases and the J gene end by 2 bases; junction bases not matched to a gene: 9. CDR3 nucleotide sequence: TGTGCCAGCAGCGGACGACTAGCCGCTACCTACAATGAGCAGTTCTTC. Its translation: CASSGRLAATYNEQFF. The full variable domain, rest sourced from reference TRBV7-9 and TRBJ2-1, is DTGVSQNPRHKITKRGQNVTFRCDPISEHNRLYWYRQTLGQGPEFLTYFQNEAQLEKSRLLSDRFSAERPKGSFSTLEIQRTEQGDSAMYLCASSGRLAATYNEQFFGPGTRLTVL.

This sequence joins TRBV29-1 and TRBJ2-3, with 12 bases lining up with TRBD1. This CDR3 region has 14 residues. The germline CDR1 and CDR2 sequences are SQVTM and ANQGSEA. V shed 6 bases, J shed 6 bases, and the junction held 7 bases outside the gene matches. For the CDR3, the DNA is TGCAGCGTCCAGGGACAGGGGGCGTGGGATACGCAGTATTTT. Translating gives CSVQGQGAWDTQYF.

The gene calls are TRBV4-2 and TRBJ2-1, with 8 bases lining up with TRBD1. Germline V lookup: CDR1 LGHNA, CDR2 YNFKEQ. Trimming took 2 bases from V and 8 from J; bases not matched to a gene: 8. The CDR3 is 15 residues long. The CDR3 region has the DNA TGTGCCAGCAGCCAAATACAGGGGGTTTCGGATGAGCAGTTCTTC. This gives the protein CASSQIQGVSDEQFF.

The V call is TRBV5-1, the J call TRBJ2-1; TRBD1 matches at 10 bases. Germline V gene data show CDR1 as SGHRS and CDR2 as YFSETQ. CDR3 length: 16 residues. J lost 4 bases, V lost 1 base, and 5 bases had no gene match. The CDR3 DNA reads TGCGCCAGCAGCTTGCCCGGGACAGGGGTTTACAATGAGCAGTTCTTC. It encodes CASSLPGTGVYNEQFF. The whole variable domain, remainder taken from reference TRBV5-1 and TRBJ2-1, is KAGVTQTPRYLIKTRGQQVTLSCSPISGHRSVSWYQQTPGQGLQFLFEYFSETQRNKGNFPGRFSGRQFSNSRSEMNVSTLELGDSALYLCASSLPGTGVYNEQFFGPGTRLTVL.

The V and J genes are TRBV2 and TRBJ1-5; D is possibly TRBD1 (6 bases). V lost 6 bases, J lost 5 bases, and 14 bases lay in between. CDR3 length: 14 amino acids. Germline loops: CDR1 SNHLY, CDR2 FYNNEI. The CDR3 sequence is CASSSGDRHQPQHF. CDR3 DNA sequence: TGTGCCAGCAGCTCGGGAGACAGGCATCAGCCCCAGCATTTT.

This chain links TRBV27 with TRBJ2-5; 7 nucleotides line up with TRBD1. V was pared by 7 bases and J by 2 bases, with 10 bases of the junction left unmatched. Germline assignment: CDR1 MNHEY and CDR2 SMNVEV (reference sequence). The CDR3 extends over 15 amino acids. The CDR3 nucleotides read TGTGCCAGCATGGCGACAGGGCGCCCACAAGAGACCCAGTACTTC. This gives the protein CASMATGRPQETQYF.

The chain combines TRBV29-1 with TRBJ2-7, with D possibly called TRBD1 or TRBD2 (5 bases each). The CDR3 has 15 amino acids. Trimming took off 4 bases at V and 0 bases at J, with 16 bases between the two ends. The germline gives CDR1 SQVTM, CDR2 ANQGSEA. The CDR3 is CSVGKGNGGSYEQYF. The CDR3 DNA reads as TGCAGCGTTGGTAAGGGGAATGGGGGCTCCTACGAGCAGTACTTC.

This sequence joins TRBV30 and TRBJ2-7; D gene unclear. Germline V CDR1 and CDR2: GTSNPN, SVGIG (reference sequence). The CDR3 runs to 12 residues. The V gene lost 2 bases and the J gene lost 3 bases, with 8 bases spanning the gap. DNA of the CDR3: TGTGCCTGGAGTTCGACGAACTACGAGCAGTACTTC. Its protein product is CAWSSTNYEQYF.

The chain uses TRBV12-3 or TRBV12-4 and TRBJ2-3, with 8 bases aligning to TRBD2. CDR3 length: 12 residues. Trimming cost V 3 bases and J 12 bases; bases outside gene matches: 5. The CDR3 bases are TGTGCCAGCAGTTTTTGGGCGGGGGGCCAGTATTTT. This sequence encodes CASSFWAGGQYF.

The chain is built from TRBV20-1 and TRBJ2-7; maybe TRBD2 (5 bases). The CDR3 extends over 12 amino acids. Germline CDR1 DFQATT, CDR2 SNEGSKA (reference sequence). The V gene lost 3 bases and the J gene lost 1 base, with 7 bases spanning the gap. CDR3 sequence: CSASRGSYEQYF. The CDR3 DNA is TGCAGTGCTAGCCGGGGATCCTACGAGCAGTACTTC.

This clonotype appeared once. V is TRBV25-1 and J is TRBJ1-1; tentative D call: TRBD1 (5 bases). Trimming took 4 bases from V and 4 from J, leaving 16 bases between them. CDR1 is MGHDK and CDR2 is SYGVNS in the germline V gene. CDR3 length: 15 amino acids. CDR3: CASSAPGPAGTEAFF. The CDR3 nucleotides read TGTGCCAGCAGTGCCCCGGGGCCCGCGGGCACTGAAGCTTTCTTT.

This chain's CDR3 is CSARVREREQYF. The CDR3 DNA reads TGCAGTGCTAGGGTGCGGGAGCGCGAGCAGTACTTC. The V and J genes are TRBV20-1 and TRBJ2-7; 7 nucleotides line up with TRBD2. Unmatched junction bases numbered 5, after V lost 3 bases and J lost 6 bases. Germline values: CDR1 DFQATT, CDR2 SNEGSKA (reference sequence). There are 12 residues in the CDR3.

The J gene is TRBJ2-7, the V gene TRBV7-6; D may be TRBD2 (6 bases). The germline V gene encodes CDR1 SGHVS and CDR2 FNYEAQ. Trimming removed 2 bases from V and 3 bases from J, with 11 bases in between. The CDR3 spans 14 residues. The CDR3 DNA follows: TGTGCCAGCAGCTTAACCGACGGGGGCTACGAGCAGTACTTC. As protein: CASSLTDGGYEQYF.

This clonotype appeared once. The chain couples TRBV24-1 to TRBJ2-2, with D tentatively TRBD2 (6 bases). This CDR3 contains 13 residues. Deletions cut 7 bases from V and 2 bases from J, with 7 bases between. Germline CDR1 reads KGHDR; CDR2 reads SFDVKD. In DNA form, the CDR3 reads TGTGCCACCAGGCGGGACAACACCGGGGAGCTGTTTTTT. This codes for CATRRDNTGELFF.

This sequence joins TRBV13 and TRBJ1-2, with 7 bases identical to TRBD1. Germline V lookup: CDR1 PRHDT, CDR2 FYEKMQ (reference sequence). CDR3 length: 14 residues. V shed 5 bases, J shed 3 bases, and the junction held 6 bases outside the gene matches. CDR3 amino acids: CASSTSGTDYGYTF. CDR3 DNA: TGTGCCAGCAGCACATCCGGGACAGACTATGGCTACACCTTC.

This clonotype appeared a few times. The chain is built from TRBV27 and TRBJ2-5, with D perhaps TRBD1 (6 bases). The V gene lost 4 bases and the J gene lost 2 bases, with 11 bases spanning the gap. Per the germline V gene, CDR1 is MNHEY and CDR2 is SMNVEV (reference sequence). This CDR3 has 14 residues. CDR3 residues: CASSSRTVQETQYF. CDR3 sequence (DNA): TGTGCCAGCAGTTCGAGGACAGTACAAGAGACCCAGTACTTC.

This clonotype was found once. Here the CDR3 reads CASSSPGQGGYGYTF. The CDR3 DNA reads TGTGCCAGCAGCTCTCCGGGACAGGGAGGCTATGGCTACACCTTC. The V gene is TRBV7-8, the J gene TRBJ1-2; TRBD1 aligns across 9 bases. The CDR3 has 15 residues. V lost 4 bases, J lost 4 bases, and 7 bases stayed unmatched. Per the germline V gene, CDR1 is SGHVS and CDR2 is FQNEAQ.

In this sample, this clonotype turned up once. The rearrangement uses TRBV20-1 and TRBJ2-3, with TRBD2 matching over 11 bases. The germline V gene has CDR1 DFQATT and CDR2 SNEGSKA (reference sequence). This CDR3 comprises 15 residues. V dropped 5 bases and J dropped 5; count of bases not matched to a gene: 9. Here the CDR3 reads CSAPPTGTSGDTQYF. Here the CDR3 DNA reads TGCAGTGCTCCCCCGACCGGGACTAGCGGAGATACGCAGTATTTT.

This sequence joins TRBV30 and TRBJ2-3, with 15 bases lining up with TRBD2. With 3 bases clipped from V and 4 bases from J, the junction kept 5 bases outside the gene matches. Looked up from germline, CDR1 is GTSNPN and CDR2 is SVGIG (reference sequence). This CDR3 has 16 residues. The CDR3 DNA is TGTGCCTGGAGACCCGGGACTAGCGGGAGGTCAGATACGCAGTATTTT. Translated: CAWRPGTSGRSDTQYF.

This rearrangement joins TRBV27 to TRBJ2-6; the match to TRBD2 covers 7 bases. The CDR3 consists of 16 residues. The germline V gene encodes CDR1 MNHEY and CDR2 SMNVEV (reference sequence). J lost 3 bases, V lost 4 bases, and 6 bases had no gene match. CDR3 in DNA: TGTGCCAGCAGTTCCTGGGGGGGAGGTGGGGCCAACGTCCTGACTTTC. It is translated as CASSSWGGGGANVLTF.

V and J are TRBV9 and TRBJ2-3; 8 bases align to TRBD2. The CDR3 is 14 residues long. Per germline, CDR1 SGDLS and CDR2 YYNGEE. V lost 4 bases and J lost 1; bases outside the gene matches: 2. The CDR3 loop reads CASSMTSGTDTQYF. The CDR3 region has the DNA TGTGCCAGCAGCATGACTAGCGGCACAGATACGCAGTATTTT.

The chain recombines TRBV7-3 with TRBJ2-5; D is unresolved. The germline V gene has CDR1 SGHTA and CDR2 FQGTGA. This CDR3 has 14 amino acids. V was shortened by 5 bases and J by 5 bases, with 15 bases between the two germline ends. The CDR3: CASSPGHQGETQYF. Written as DNA, the CDR3 is TGTGCCAGCAGCCCGGGTCACCAAGGCGAGACCCAGTACTTC.

V gene TRBV11-1 combines with J gene TRBJ2-2, with 7 nucleotides matching TRBD1. This CDR3 region has 14 residues. Germline lookup yields CDR1 SGHAT and CDR2 FQDESV (reference sequence). Trimming removed 5 bases from V and 5 bases from J; junction bases left unmatched: 5. Here the CDR3 DNA reads TGTGCCAGCAGCCCGAGCAGGGGGACCGGGGAGCTGTTTTTT. Its translation is CASSPSRGTGELFF.

CDR3 in amino acids: CSAPSDGGKAYEQYF. In DNA form, the CDR3 reads TGCAGTGCTCCCTCCGACGGCGGGAAAGCCTACGAGCAGTACTTC. This sequence joins TRBV20-1 and TRBJ2-7; possible D gene TRBD2, 6 bases. With 5 bases removed from V and 2 bases from J, the gap between germline ends came to 19 bases. Per germline, CDR1 DFQATT and CDR2 SNEGSKA (reference sequence). The CDR3 is made up of 15 amino acids.